Below, 24 T cell receptor beta chains from the same sample are listed, as sequenced in a study of cytomegalovirus exposure and HLA in healthy donors. Use of 60 Vbeta and 13 Jbeta primers characterized the PCR. TCRdb keeps only in-frame clones here, not all; method: immunoSEQ multiplex PCR. The sample lists more than 90,000 clones, 74% occurring once. Material for sequencing was PBMCs. These receptors were obtained from a woman aged 50 to 65 in good health and CMV-seropositive.

Notes on this clone: Its ends do not fully match the called genes, so a read error is possible. The chain combines TRBV30 with TRBJ2-2; D gene unclear. The CDR3 runs to 14 residues. CDR1 and CDR2 (germline): GTSNPN, SVGIG (reference sequence). As DNA, the CDR3 is TGTGCCTGGGGTGTCTCAGGGAACACCGGGGAGCTGTTTTTT. Its protein product is CAWGVSGNTGELFF.

This chain connects TRBV19 to TRBJ1-2, with D perhaps TRBD1 (6 bases). Germline V gene lookup returns CDR1 LNHDA and CDR2 SQIVND (reference sequence). The ends were cut back, 3 bases at V and 4 bases at J, with 9 bases in the middle. The CDR3 consists of 13 residues. The CDR3 nucleotides are TGTGCCAGTAGTATCCAGACAGGCTATGGCTACACCTTC. Residues: CASSIQTGYGYTF. The full variable domain, rest sourced from reference TRBV19 and TRBJ1-2, is DGGITQSPKYLFRKEGQNVTLSCEQNLNHDAMYWYRQDPGQGLRLIYYSQIVNDFQKGDIAEGYSVSREKKESFPLTVTSAQKNPTAFYLCASSIQTGYGYTFGSGTRLTVV.

The J gene is TRBJ1-6, the V gene TRBV19; D uncertain. V shed 1 base and J shed 0 bases, with 10 bases lying between them. This CDR3 is built from 17 residues. Germline assignment: CDR1 LNHDA and CDR2 SQIVND (reference sequence). CDR3 sequence reads: CASSIVSGSSYNSPLHF. In DNA, the CDR3 is TGTGCCAGTAGTATAGTGAGCGGCAGCTCCTATAATTCACCCCTCCACTTT.

The chain recombines TRBV6-5 with TRBJ2-2; no reliable D call. The V end was cut by 0 bases, the J end by 0 bases, with 5 bases between. This CDR3 is built from 15 residues. Germline CDR1 is MNHEY and CDR2 is SVGAGI. The CDR3 protein is CASSYSNTNTGELFF. In nucleotides, the CDR3 is TGTGCCAGCAGTTACTCAAATACGAACACCGGGGAGCTGTTTTTT.

The V and J genes are TRBV11-2 and TRBJ2-7; 7 nucleotides align to TRBD2. CDR1 is SGHAT and CDR2 is FQNNGV in the germline V gene. J was trimmed by 1 base and V by 7 bases; bases with no gene match: 7. The CDR3 has 14 residues. This CDR3 reads CASKWGEGSYEQYF. CDR3 DNA sequence: TGTGCCAGCAAGTGGGGGGAGGGATCCTACGAGCAGTACTTC.

The sample holds one count of this clone. The chain recombines TRBV5-6 with TRBJ2-5; 8 bases line up with TRBD2. Germline V lookup: CDR1 SGHDT, CDR2 YYEEEE. This CDR3 has 14 amino acids. V lost 0 bases to trimming and J lost 4 bases; unmatched junction nucleotides: 2. CDR3 in amino acids: CASSLGLAGETQYF. The DNA for the CDR3 is TGTGCCAGCAGCTTGGGTCTAGCGGGAGAGACCCAGTACTTC.

Only one count was recorded for this clone. The chain recombines TRBV28 with TRBJ2-3; TRBD1 agrees at 8 bases. From germline, CDR1 is MDHEN and CDR2 SYDVKM. The CDR3 totals 17 residues. After removal of 7 bases from V and 3 bases from J, the junction contained 15 bases not matched to a gene. The CDR3 DNA follows: TGTGCCAGCACCTTGCTTATCGGACAGGGTGCTACAGATACGCAGTATTTT. Translated: CASTLLIGQGATDTQYF.

This clone was observed a few times. CDR3 sequence: CASSSQTGGKAKNIQYF. The CDR3 DNA is TGCGCCAGCAGTTCCCAGACAGGGGGAAAAGCCAAAAACATTCAGTACTTC. This rearrangement joins TRBV5-1 to TRBJ2-4; TRBD1 matches at 9 bases. V dropped 5 bases and J dropped 0; count of bases not matched to a gene: 9. Germline values: CDR1 SGHRS, CDR2 YFSETQ. The CDR3 spans 17 residues.

CDR3 loop: CAGSGVPATNEKLFF. For the CDR3, the DNA is TGTGCCGGATCAGGGGTTCCTGCAACTAATGAAAAACTGTTTTTT. The chain links TRBV2 to TRBJ1-4, with D perhaps TRBD1 (6 bases). CDR3 length: 15 amino acids. V was cut by 11 bases and J by 0 bases, with 16 bases left in between. In germline, CDR1 is SNHLY, CDR2 FYNNEI.

This clone was observed a handful of times. Sequence at one end of the junction differs from germline and may be a read error. The chain carries TRBV5-1 and TRBJ1-1; TRBD1 might be the D (5 bases). This CDR3 is built from 14 residues. Per the germline V gene, CDR1 is SGHRS and CDR2 is YFSETQ. CDR3 protein: CASHPGAGNAEAFF. For the CDR3, the DNA is TGCGCCAGCCATCCCGGGGCGGGGAACGCTGAAGCTTTCTTT. Full variable domain (missing parts from reference TRBV5-1 and TRBJ1-1): KAGVTQTPRYLIKTRGQQVTLSCSPISGHRSVSWYQQTPGQGLQFLFEYFSETQRNKGNFPGRFSGRQFSNSRSEMNVSTLELGDSALYLCASHPGAGNAEAFFGQGTRLTVV.

V and J are TRBV2 and TRBJ1-2; TRBD1 is a possible D gene (6 bases). V shed 5 bases and J shed 8 bases, with 18 bases lying between them. Germline loops: CDR1 SNHLY, CDR2 FYNNEI. The CDR3 has 14 amino acids. CDR3 sequence reads: CASSLGDGGKGYTF. In DNA, the CDR3 is TGTGCCAGCAGTTTGGGGGATGGGGGCAAAGGCTACACCTTC.

The chain joins TRBV14 to TRBJ1-4; a weak D match, TRBD1 (5 bases). V gave up 4 bases and J gave up 7 bases, with 16 bases separating them. Germline loops: CDR1 SGHDN, CDR2 FVKESK. This CDR3 comprises 15 residues. CDR3 DNA sequence: TGTGCCAGCAGCCTGGGAGGGGCCCGGGGTGAAAAACTGTTTTTT. As protein: CASSLGGARGEKLFF.

In regard to this clone: One end of the junction is discordant with germline, which a read error may explain. This chain joins TRBV2 and TRBJ2-7, with a possible D match to TRBD2 (5 bases). Germline values: CDR1 SNHLY, CDR2 FYNNEI. CDR3 length equals 13 residues. The CDR3 spells CASTGISKYGQYF. CDR3 nucleotide sequence: TGTGCCAGCACCGGGATCAGTAAATACGGGCAGTACTTC.

This clone came up a few times. The rearrangement links TRBV23-1 to TRBJ2-7, with TRBD1 matching over 8 bases. TRBV23-1 is given ORF status, its function remaining uncertain. V was clipped by 9 bases and J by 4 bases; unmatched bases: 14. The CDR3 is 15 residues long. CDR3 loop: CARRDRLKGLYEQYF. Written as DNA, the CDR3 is TGCGCCAGGCGGGACAGGCTTAAGGGCCTATACGAGCAGTACTTC.

The genes are TRBV4-3 and TRBJ1-2, with unresolved D. The germline CDR1 and CDR2 sequences are LGHNA and YSLEER. The CDR3 has 14 amino acids. With 1 base removed from V and 6 bases from J, the gap between germline ends came to 12 bases. The chain's CDR3 is CASSQGVTLNGYTF. In DNA, the CDR3 is TGCGCCAGCAGCCAAGGGGTGACTTTGAATGGCTACACCTTC.

In nucleotides, the CDR3 is TGTGCCAGCAGTGCGAGGGGGTCAATGACCCAGCATTTT. It encodes CASSARGSMTQHF. The chain employs TRBV7-6 and TRBJ1-5; D possibly corresponds to TRBD1 (6 bases). Trimming cost V 6 bases and J 11 bases, with 17 bases left between them. The germline gives CDR1 SGHVS, CDR2 FNYEAQ. This CDR3 has 13 amino acids.

The J gene is TRBJ2-6, the V gene TRBV7-3, with a weak D call TRBD1 (5 bases). The CDR3 extends over 15 amino acids. Germline V gene sequence: CDR1 SGHTA, CDR2 FQGTGA. V lost 2 bases to trimming and J lost 2 bases, with 7 bases between them. CDR3 amino acids: CASSLQGTGANVLTF. In DNA form, the CDR3 reads TGTGCCAGCAGCTTACAGGGCACTGGGGCCAACGTCCTGACTTTC.

V usage is TRBV2 and J usage is TRBJ2-7; D remains unclear. Germline loops: CDR1 SNHLY, CDR2 FYNNEI. The V and J ends lost 7 bases and 0 bases respectively, with 13 bases between them. This CDR3 comprises 14 residues. CDR3 protein: CASTLFKSSYEQYF. In nucleotides, the CDR3 is TGTGCCAGCACCCTATTCAAGTCCTCCTACGAGCAGTACTTC.

The chain joins TRBV6-4 to TRBJ1-1, with D possibly TRBD1 on 6 matching bases. Trimming cost V 6 bases and J 1 base, with 15 bases left between them. The germline CDR1 and CDR2 sequences are MRHNA and SNTAGT. This CDR3 region has 15 residues. The CDR3 region is CASRHKTGTNTEAFF. The CDR3 DNA follows: TGTGCCAGCAGACACAAGACAGGTACGAACACTGAAGCTTTCTTT.

The chain carries TRBV28 and TRBJ1-4; 7 bases line up with TRBD1. This CDR3 spans 15 amino acids. Germline V CDR1 and CDR2: MDHEN, SYDVKM. The V segment lost 3 bases and the J segment 8 bases; nucleotides outside the gene matches: 9. CDR3 amino acids: CASSFVRDSEEKLFF. The CDR3 DNA reads TGTGCCAGCAGTTTTGTCCGGGACAGTGAGGAAAAACTGTTTTTT.

V gene TRBV6-6 combines with J gene TRBJ2-3; no clear D gene. The CDR3 has 13 residues. Germline V CDR1 and CDR2: MNHNY, SVGAGI (reference sequence). The V end was cut by 0 bases, the J end by 6 bases, with 7 bases between. The CDR3 spells CASSYSNGDTQYF. For the CDR3, the DNA is TGTGCCAGCAGTTACTCGAACGGGGATACGCAGTATTTT.

This chain joins TRBV19 and TRBJ2-7, with D maybe TRBD1 (5 bases). CDR1 is LNHDA, CDR2 SQIVND, per germline (reference sequence). The CDR3 loop spans 14 amino acids. V shed 4 bases and J shed 1 base, with 11 bases lying between them. CDR3 region: CASSKQGRSYEQYF. The CDR3, as DNA: TGTGCCAGTAGTAAGCAGGGTCGATCCTACGAGCAGTACTTC.

This rearrangement joins TRBV5-1 to TRBJ1-1; D gene unclear. The germline CDR1 and CDR2 sequences are SGHRS and YFSETQ. This CDR3 region has 14 residues. V was cut by 0 bases and J by 3 bases, with 9 bases left in between. The CDR3 DNA sequence: TGCGCCAGCAGCTTGGGTCTAACTGACACTGAAGCTTTCTTT. It specifies CASSLGLTDTEAFF.

The chain combines TRBV7-6 with TRBJ2-1; tentatively, D is TRBD2 (5 bases). Germline loops: CDR1 SGHVS, CDR2 FNYEAQ. V was pared by 5 bases and J by 6 bases, with 17 bases between. This CDR3 contains 15 residues. CDR3 DNA sequence: TGTGCCAGCAGCCCCCTAGCCTGGTCTTTCAATGAGCAGTTCTTC. Amino acids: CASSPLAWSFNEQFF.